This T cell receptor beta chain appears in the sequencing data of a study of a mutant IDH1 vaccine in newly diagnosed glioma. Study-wide background: Standard pretreatment was either radiotherapy, temozolomide, or, for most, radiochemotherapy with temozolomide.

Noted time point: week 11, during vaccination. The vaccine gave 300 ug of a 20-mer mutant IDH1 peptide subcutaneously per dose. Those who donated had recent WHO grade 3 or 4 IDH1-mutant, ATRX-lost astrocytomas. Profiling relied on immunoSEQ multiplex PCR, and the TCRdb table lists in-frame clones only, not all of them. In the table there are some 59,000 clones, over 75% of which are singletons. This clone was seen a handful of times. The antigen is not known. Germline V gene data show CDR1 as SGHKS and CDR2 as YYEKEE (reference sequence). The CDR3 length is 18 residues. Germline trimming cut 0 bases from V and 4 bases from J; bases unmatched to any gene: 10. Overall study findings and caveats: Altogether, about 95% of patients exhibited vaccine-induced immune responses. Changes in the top peripheral T cell clonotypes seemingly had no bearing on pseudoprogression.

This sequence joins TRBV5-5 and TRBJ1-2; TRBD1 matches 12 bases. This clonotype originated in a man in his forties with glioma. This specimen was PBMCs, taken from a glioma patient whose treatment included an IDH1 peptide vaccine. CDR3 sequence (DNA): TGTGCCAGCAGCTTGGATTGGGACAGGGGGCATTCCGGCTATGGCTACACCTTC. Translated: CASSLDWDRGHSGYGYTF.